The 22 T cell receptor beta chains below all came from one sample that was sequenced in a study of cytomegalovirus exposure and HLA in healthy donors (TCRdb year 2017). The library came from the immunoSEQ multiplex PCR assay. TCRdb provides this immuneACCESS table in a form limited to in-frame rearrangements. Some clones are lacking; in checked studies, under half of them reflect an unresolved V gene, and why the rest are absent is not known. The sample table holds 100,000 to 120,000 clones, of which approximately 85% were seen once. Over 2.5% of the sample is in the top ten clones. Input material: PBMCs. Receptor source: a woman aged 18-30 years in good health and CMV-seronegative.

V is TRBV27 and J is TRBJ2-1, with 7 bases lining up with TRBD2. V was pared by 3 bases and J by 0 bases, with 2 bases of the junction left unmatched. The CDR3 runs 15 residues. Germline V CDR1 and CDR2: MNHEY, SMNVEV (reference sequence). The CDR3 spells CASSFRGVSYNEQFF. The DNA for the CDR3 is TGTGCCAGCAGTTTTCGGGGGGTCTCCTACAATGAGCAGTTCTTC.

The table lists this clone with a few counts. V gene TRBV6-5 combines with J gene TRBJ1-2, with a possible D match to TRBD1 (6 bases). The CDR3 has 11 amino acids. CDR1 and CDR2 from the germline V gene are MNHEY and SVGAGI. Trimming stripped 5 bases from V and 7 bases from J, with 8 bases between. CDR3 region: CASSTGIGYTF. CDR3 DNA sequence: TGTGCCAGCAGTACAGGGATTGGCTACACCTTC.

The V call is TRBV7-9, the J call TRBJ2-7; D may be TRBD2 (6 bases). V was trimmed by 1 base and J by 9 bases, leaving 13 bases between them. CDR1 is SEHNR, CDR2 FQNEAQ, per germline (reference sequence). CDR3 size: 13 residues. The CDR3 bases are TGTGCCAGCAGCTTAGACGTGGGGGGAACGCAGTACTTC. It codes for CASSLDVGGTQYF. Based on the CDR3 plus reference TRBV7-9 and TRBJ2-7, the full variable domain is DTGVSQNPRHKITKRGQNVTFRCDPISEHNRLYWYRQTLGQGPEFLTYFQNEAQLEKSRLLSDRFSAERPKGSFSTLEIQRTEQGDSAMYLCASSLDVGGTQYFGPGTRLTVT.

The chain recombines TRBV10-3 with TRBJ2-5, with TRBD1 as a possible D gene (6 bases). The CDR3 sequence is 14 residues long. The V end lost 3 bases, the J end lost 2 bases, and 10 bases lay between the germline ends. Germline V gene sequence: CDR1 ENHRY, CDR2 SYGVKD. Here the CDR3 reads CAISDRGQQETQYF. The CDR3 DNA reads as TGTGCCATCAGTGACCGTGGACAGCAAGAGACCCAGTACTTC.

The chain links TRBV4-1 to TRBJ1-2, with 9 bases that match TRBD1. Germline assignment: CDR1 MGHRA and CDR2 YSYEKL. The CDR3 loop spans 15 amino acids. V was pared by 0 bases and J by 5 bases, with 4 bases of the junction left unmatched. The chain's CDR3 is CASSQDDGTGYGYTF. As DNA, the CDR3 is TGCGCCAGCAGCCAAGATGACGGGACAGGGTATGGCTACACCTTC.

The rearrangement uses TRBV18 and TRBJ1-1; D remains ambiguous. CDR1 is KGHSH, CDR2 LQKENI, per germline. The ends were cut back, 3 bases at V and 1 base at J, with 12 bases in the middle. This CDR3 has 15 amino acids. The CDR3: CASSPLQLSNTEAFF. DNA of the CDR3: TGTGCCAGCTCACCGCTACAGCTTTCGAACACTGAAGCTTTCTTT.

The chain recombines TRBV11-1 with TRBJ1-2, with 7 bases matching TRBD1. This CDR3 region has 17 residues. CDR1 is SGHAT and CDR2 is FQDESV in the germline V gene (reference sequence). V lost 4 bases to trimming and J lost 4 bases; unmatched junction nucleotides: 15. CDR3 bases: TGTGCCAGCAGCTCCGGAAAAAACAGGGGAAATGTCTATGGCTACACCTTC. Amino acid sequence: CASSSGKNRGNVYGYTF.

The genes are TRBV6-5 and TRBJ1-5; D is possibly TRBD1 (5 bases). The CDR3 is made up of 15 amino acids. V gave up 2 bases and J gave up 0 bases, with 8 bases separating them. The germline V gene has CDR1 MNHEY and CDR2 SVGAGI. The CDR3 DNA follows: TGTGCCAGCAGTTACGACAGATATAGCAATCAGCCCCAGCATTTT. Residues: CASSYDRYSNQPQHF.

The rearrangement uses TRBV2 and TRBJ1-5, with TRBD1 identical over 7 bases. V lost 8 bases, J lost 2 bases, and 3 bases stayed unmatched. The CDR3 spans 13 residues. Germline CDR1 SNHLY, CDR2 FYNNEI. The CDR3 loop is CASQGEGNQPQHF. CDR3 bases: TGTGCCAGCCAGGGGGAGGGCAATCAGCCCCAGCATTTT.

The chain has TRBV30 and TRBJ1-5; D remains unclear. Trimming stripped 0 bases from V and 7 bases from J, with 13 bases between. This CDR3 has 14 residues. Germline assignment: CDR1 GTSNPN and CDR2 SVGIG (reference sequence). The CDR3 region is CAWSVRVLSQPQHF. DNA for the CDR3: TGTGCCTGGAGTGTACGAGTTTTATCCCAGCCCCAGCATTTT.

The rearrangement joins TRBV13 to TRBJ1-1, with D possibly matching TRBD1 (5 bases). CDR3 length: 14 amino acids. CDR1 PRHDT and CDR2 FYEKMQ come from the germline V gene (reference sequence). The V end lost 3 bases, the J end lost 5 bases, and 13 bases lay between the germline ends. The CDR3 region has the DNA TGTGCCAGCAGCTTTTGGATCCCAGGGACTGAAGCTTTCTTT. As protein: CASSFWIPGTEAFF.

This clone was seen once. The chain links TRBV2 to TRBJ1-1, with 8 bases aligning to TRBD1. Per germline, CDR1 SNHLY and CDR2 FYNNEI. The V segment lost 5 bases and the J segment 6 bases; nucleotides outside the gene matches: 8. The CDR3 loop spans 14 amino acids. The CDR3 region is CASSLERTGSEAFF. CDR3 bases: TGTGCCAGCAGTTTAGAAAGGACAGGGTCTGAAGCTTTCTTT.

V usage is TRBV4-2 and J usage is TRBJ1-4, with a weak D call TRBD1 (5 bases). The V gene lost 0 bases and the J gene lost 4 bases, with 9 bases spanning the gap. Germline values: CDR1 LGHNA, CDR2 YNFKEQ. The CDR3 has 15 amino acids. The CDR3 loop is CASSQEGRVNEKLFF. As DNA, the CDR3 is TGTGCCAGCAGCCAAGAAGGCAGGGTTAATGAAAAACTGTTTTTT.

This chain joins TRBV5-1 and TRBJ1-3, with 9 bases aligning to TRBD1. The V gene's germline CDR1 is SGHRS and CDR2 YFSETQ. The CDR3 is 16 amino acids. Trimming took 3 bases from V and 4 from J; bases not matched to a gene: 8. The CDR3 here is CASSSKQGAAGNTIYF. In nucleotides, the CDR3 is TGCGCCAGCAGCTCGAAACAGGGGGCCGCGGGAAACACCATATATTTT.

CDR3 coding DNA: TGTGCCAGCAGTGAACAGGGGTTAGAGACCCAGTACTTC. This translates into CASSEQGLETQYF. This chain uses TRBV2 with TRBJ2-5, with a tentative D call TRBD1 (6 bases). This CDR3 spans 13 amino acids. CDR1 is SNHLY, CDR2 FYNNEI, per germline. With 2 bases removed from V and 4 bases from J, the gap between germline ends came to 8 bases. The full variable domain, with the rest looked up from reference TRBV2 and TRBJ2-5, is EPEVTQTPSHQVTQMGQEVILRCVPISNHLYFYWYRQILGQKVEFLVSFYNNEISEKSEIFDDQFSVERPDGSNFTLKIRSTKLEDSAMYFCASSEQGLETQYFGPGTRLLVL.

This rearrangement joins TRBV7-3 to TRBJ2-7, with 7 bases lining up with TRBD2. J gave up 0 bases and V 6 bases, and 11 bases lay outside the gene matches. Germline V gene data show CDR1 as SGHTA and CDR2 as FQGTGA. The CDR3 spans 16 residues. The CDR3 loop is CASRPTPRDYSYEQYF. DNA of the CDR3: TGTGCCAGCAGACCAACTCCCCGGGACTACTCCTACGAGCAGTACTTC.

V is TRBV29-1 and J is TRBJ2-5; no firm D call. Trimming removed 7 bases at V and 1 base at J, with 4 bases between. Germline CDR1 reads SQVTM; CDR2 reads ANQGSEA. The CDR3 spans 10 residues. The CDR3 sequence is CSARQETQYF. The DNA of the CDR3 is TGCAGCGCGCGCCAAGAGACCCAGTACTTC.

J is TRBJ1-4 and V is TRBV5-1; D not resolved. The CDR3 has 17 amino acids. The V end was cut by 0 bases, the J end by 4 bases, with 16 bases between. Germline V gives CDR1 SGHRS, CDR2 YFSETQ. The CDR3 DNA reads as TGCGCCAGCAGCTTGGGGGTCGGAGCCTCGGGTAATGAAAAACTGTTTTTT. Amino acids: CASSLGVGASGNEKLFF.

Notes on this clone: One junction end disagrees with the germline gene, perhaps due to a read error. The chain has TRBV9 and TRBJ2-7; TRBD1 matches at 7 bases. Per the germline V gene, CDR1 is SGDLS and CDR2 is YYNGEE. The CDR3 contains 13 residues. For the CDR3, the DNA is TGTGCCAGCAGCCCCTACAATAGAGACAGGGTAAGGTTC. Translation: CASSPYNRDRVRF.

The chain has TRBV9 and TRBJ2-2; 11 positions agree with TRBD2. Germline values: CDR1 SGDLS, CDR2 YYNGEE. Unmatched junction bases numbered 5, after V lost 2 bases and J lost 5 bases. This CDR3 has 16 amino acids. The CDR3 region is CASSVTSGGQTGELFF. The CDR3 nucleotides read TGTGCCAGCAGCGTTACTAGCGGGGGCCAAACCGGGGAGCTGTTTTTT. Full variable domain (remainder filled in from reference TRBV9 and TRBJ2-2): DSGVTQTPKHLITATGQRVTLRCSPRSGDLSVYWYQQSLDQGLQFLIQYYNGEERAKGNILERFSAQQFPDLHSELNLSSLELGDSALYFCASSVTSGGQTGELFFGEGSRLTVL.

The CDR3 nucleotides read TGCGCCAGCAGCTTGGATACCAGGGGTGGGAATGAGCAGTTCTTC. Translation: CASSLDTRGGNEQFF. This chain connects TRBV5-1 to TRBJ2-1; D is possibly TRBD1 (6 bases). V lost 0 bases to trimming and J lost 7 bases, with 14 bases between them. CDR1 SGHRS and CDR2 YFSETQ come from the germline V gene. The CDR3 contains 15 residues. The variable domain in full, with the rest retrieved from reference TRBV5-1 and TRBJ2-1, is KAGVTQTPRYLIKTRGQQVTLSCSPISGHRSVSWYQQTPGQGLQFLFEYFSETQRNKGNFPGRFSGRQFSNSRSEMNVSTLELGDSALYLCASSLDTRGGNEQFFGPGTRLTVL.

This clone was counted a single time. The DNA of the CDR3 is TGTGCCATCAGTGAGGAGGGTACGACAGATACGCAGTATTTT. Protein product: CAISEEGTTDTQYF. This rearrangement joins TRBV10-3 to TRBJ2-3; the D gene is possibly TRBD2 (5 bases). V shed 2 bases and J shed 3 bases, with 9 bases lying between them. The CDR3 is 14 amino acids. Per germline, CDR1 ENHRY and CDR2 SYGVKD.